Included here is one T cell receptor (beta chain) sequence, with context. Its antigen is not known. J gave up 5 bases and V 1 base, and 3 bases lay outside the gene matches. Germline assignment: CDR1 SEHNR and CDR2 FQNEAQ (reference sequence). CDR3 length: 16 amino acids. Sequenced by immunoSEQ multiplex PCR; TCRdb stores in-frame clones only, minus some. The sample contains fewer than 350,000 clones, around 87% of which appear only once. These data originate in a study of cytomegalovirus exposure and HLA in healthy donors. Study findings and constraints: Most TCR sequences showed up rarely, but some public TCRs showed up in many donors. It was confirmed in vitro that three of the CMV-associated chains were specific for CMV antigens.

The sequenced material came from PBMCs. The sequence was collected from a young woman in good health and CMV-seronegative. The chain carries TRBV7-9 and TRBJ2-5; TRBD2 agrees at 14 bases. Written as DNA, the CDR3 is TGTGCCAGCAGCTTAGAGACTAGCGGGAGGGGGGAGACCCAGTACTTC. Translation gives CASSLETSGRGETQYF.